Described below is a single TCR beta chain sequence and its context. Its antigen is unidentified. Germline CDR1 LGHDT, CDR2 YNNKEL (reference sequence). This CDR3 has 15 residues. The V and J ends lost 2 bases and 5 bases respectively, with 12 bases between them. This entry comes from a study of identical twins. Study-level results: Insertions were fewer in abundant cord blood beta clonotypes, whereas memory repertoires showed none of this pattern. With monozygotic twins, out-of-frame TCR alpha sharing exceeded what models estimated. Researchers reported excess low generation probability among twin-shared out-of-frame alpha sequences.

Each CDR3 protein gets one entry after TCRdb re-called the 5' RACE reads with MiXCR. The data show nearly 650,000 distinct CDR3 sequences, under 8.5% seen once. The data were also submitted as part of a second study, on yellow fever vaccine responses in identical twins. That work states: Reports say the vaccine T cell response in twins looked partly convergent and partly personalized.

The chain has TRBV3-1 and TRBJ2-2; D gene unclear. The clonotype originates from a woman under 30 in good health. Material: PBMCs. The CDR3 DNA reads as TGTGCCAGCAGCCAATTGGTTTCCTCGACCGGGGAGCTGTTTTTT. It translates to CASSQLVSSTGELFF. The full variable domain, with the rest looked up from reference TRBV3-1 and TRBJ2-2, is DTAVSQTPKYLVTQMGNDKSIKCEQNLGHDTMYWYKQDSKKFLKIMFSYNNKELIINETVPNRFSPKSPDKAHLNLHINSLELGDSAVYFCASSQLVSSTGELFFGEGSRLTVL.